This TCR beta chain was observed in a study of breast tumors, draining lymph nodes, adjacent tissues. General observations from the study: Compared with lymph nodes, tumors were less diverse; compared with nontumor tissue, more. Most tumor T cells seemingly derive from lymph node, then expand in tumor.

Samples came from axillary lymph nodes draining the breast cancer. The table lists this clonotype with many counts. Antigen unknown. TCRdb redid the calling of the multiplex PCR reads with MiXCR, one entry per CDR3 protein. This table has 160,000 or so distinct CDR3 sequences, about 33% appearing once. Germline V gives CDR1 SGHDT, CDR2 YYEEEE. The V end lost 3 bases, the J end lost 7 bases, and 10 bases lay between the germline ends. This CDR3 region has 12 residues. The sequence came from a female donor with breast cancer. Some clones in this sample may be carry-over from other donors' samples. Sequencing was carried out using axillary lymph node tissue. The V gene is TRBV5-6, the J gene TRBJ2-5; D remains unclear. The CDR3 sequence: CASSSEERTQYF. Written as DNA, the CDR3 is TGTGCCAGCAGCTCAGAAGAGAGGACCCAGTACTTC.